The clone carrying this T cell receptor beta chain occurred a few times. Its antigen is not identified. Participants with hyperthyroidism, aged 18 to 65, were newly diagnosed with under 2 months' duration. The CDR3 extends over 14 amino acids. J was trimmed by 6 bases and V by 4 bases; bases with no gene match: 6. The germline V gene encodes CDR1 MNHEY and CDR2 SVGEGT. This entry comes from a study of Graves' ophthalmopathy and Graves' hyperthyroidism. The overall study: There was a collection of peripheral blood at initial diagnosis, before any treatment. Study-level results: Most expanded clonotypes in thyroid above 0.001 frequency also showed up in blood.

CDR3 regions of TCR beta were amplified from RNA transcripts. The first round was an RT-PCR with HTBI primers, and the second round was a multiplex PCR. MiXCR was run by TCRdb on the multiplex PCR reads, yielding one entry per CDR3 protein. This table has some 410,000 distinct CDR3 sequences, roughly 20% appearing once. This chain joins TRBV6-2 or TRBV6-3 and TRBJ2-7; 10 bases are a match to TRBD2. This TCR derives from a woman aged 18 to 35 with stable Graves' hyperthyroidism. The sequenced sample was peripheral blood. The CDR3 bases are TGTGCCAGCAGTTTAGCGGGAGGCTCGTCCGAGCAGTACTTC. Residues: CASSLAGGSSEQYF.